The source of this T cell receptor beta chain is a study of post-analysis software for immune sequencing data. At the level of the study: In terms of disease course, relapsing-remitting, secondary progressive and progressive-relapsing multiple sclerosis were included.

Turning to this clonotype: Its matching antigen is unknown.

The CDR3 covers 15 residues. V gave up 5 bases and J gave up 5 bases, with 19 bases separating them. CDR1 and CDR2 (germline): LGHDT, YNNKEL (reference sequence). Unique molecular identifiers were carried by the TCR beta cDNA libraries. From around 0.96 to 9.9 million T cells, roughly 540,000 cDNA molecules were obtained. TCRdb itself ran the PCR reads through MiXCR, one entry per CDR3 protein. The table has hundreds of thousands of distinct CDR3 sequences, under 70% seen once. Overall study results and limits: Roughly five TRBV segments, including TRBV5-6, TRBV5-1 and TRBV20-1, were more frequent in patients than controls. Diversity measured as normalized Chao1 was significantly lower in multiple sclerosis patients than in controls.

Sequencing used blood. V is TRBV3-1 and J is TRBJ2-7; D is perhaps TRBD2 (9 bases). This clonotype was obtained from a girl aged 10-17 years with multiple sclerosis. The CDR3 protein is CASSSSGTGRNEQYF. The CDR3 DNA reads TGTGCCAGCAGCTCTAGCGGGACAGGTCGCAACGAGCAGTACTTC.